The entry below describes one TCR beta chain. The antigen remains undetermined. This table comes from immunoSEQ multiplex PCR, and its TCRdb copy is limited to in-frame clones, with some not included. The table shows over 150,000 clones, with roughly 92% occurring only once. The data were taken from a study of T cell responses to AZD1222 COVID-19 vaccine. General study points: Nearly half of spike-specific TCRs reportedly go after variant regions that carry no mutations.

CDR1 SEHNR and CDR2 FQNEAQ come from the germline V gene (reference sequence). Unmatched junction bases numbered 8, after V lost 1 base and J lost 5 bases. There are 16 residues in the CDR3. V and J are TRBV7-9 and TRBJ2-7; 10 bases match TRBD2. This TCR was recovered from an adult who received the AZD1222 COVID-19 vaccine. Sequenced material: peripheral blood, taken 28 days after the second AZD1222 dose. The CDR3 coding sequence is TGTGCCAGCAGCTTAGTCGCTAGCGGGAGCCGGCACGAGCAGTACTTC. This translates into CASSLVASGSRHEQYF.